The T cell receptor (beta chain) under discussion was sequenced for a study of shared clonotypes between healthy human individuals. General observations from the study: Naive subsets generally had larger estimated richness than memory subsets. Limitation of the genetic and exposure-history diversity represented came from the few donors.

Assay: immunoSEQ multiplex PCR; the TCRdb copy retains only in-frame clones and omits some. The sample records about 2.5 million clones, under 95% being singletons. This CDR3 contains 14 residues. CDR1 is MNHEY and CDR2 is SMNVEV in the germline V gene (reference sequence). V lost 3 bases, J lost 0 bases, and 9 bases lay in between. This clone has a single count. Its antigen remains unidentified. The origin of this receptor is a man younger than 35 in good health. Some clones in this sample may be carry-over from other donors' samples. This sequence joins TRBV27 and TRBJ2-7, with D unclear. Sequencing was performed on naive CD4+ T cells from PBMCs. Specified subset: CD45RA+ positively selected. The CDR3 nucleotides read TGTGCCAGCAGTTTGTACGGCAACTCCTACGAGCAGTACTTC. This gives the protein CASSLYGNSYEQYF.